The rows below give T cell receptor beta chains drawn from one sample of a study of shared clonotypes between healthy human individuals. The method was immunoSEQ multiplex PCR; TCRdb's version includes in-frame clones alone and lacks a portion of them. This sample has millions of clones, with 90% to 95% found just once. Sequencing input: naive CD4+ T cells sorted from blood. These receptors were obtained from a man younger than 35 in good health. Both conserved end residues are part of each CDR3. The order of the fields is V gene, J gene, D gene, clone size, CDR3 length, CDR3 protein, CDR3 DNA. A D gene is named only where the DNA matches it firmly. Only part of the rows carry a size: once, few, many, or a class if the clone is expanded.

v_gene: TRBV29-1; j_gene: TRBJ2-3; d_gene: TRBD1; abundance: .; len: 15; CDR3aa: CSVAGTGGGTDTQYF; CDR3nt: TGCAGCGTTGCAGGGACAGGGGGAGGCACAGATACGCAGTATTTT
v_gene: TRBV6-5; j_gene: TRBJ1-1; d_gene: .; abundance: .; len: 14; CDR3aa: CASTQPTGKTEAFF; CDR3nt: TGTGCCAGCACCCAACCGACGGGGAAAACTGAAGCTTTCTTT
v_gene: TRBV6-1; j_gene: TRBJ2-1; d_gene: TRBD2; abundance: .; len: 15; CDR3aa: CASRRTSGGDNEQFF; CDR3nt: TGTGCCAGCAGGAGGACGAGCGGGGGGGACAATGAGCAGTTCTTC
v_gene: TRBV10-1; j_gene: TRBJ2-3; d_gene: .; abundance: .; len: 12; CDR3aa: CASSPGGDTQYF; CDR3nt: TGCGCCAGCAGCCCTGGTGGGGATACGCAGTATTTT
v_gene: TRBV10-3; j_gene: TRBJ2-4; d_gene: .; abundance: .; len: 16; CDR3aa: CAISESIGDPKNIQYF; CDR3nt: TGTGCCATCAGTGAGTCGATAGGGGACCCCAAAAACATTCAGTACTTC
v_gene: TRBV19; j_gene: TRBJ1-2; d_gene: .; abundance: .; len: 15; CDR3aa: CASSIVFGVAYGYTF; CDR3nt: TGTGCCAGTAGTATAGTATTCGGAGTCGCCTATGGCTACACCTTC
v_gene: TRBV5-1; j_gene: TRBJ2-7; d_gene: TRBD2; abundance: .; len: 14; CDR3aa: CASSPGGGYYEQYF; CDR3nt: TGCGCCAGCAGCCCCGGGGGGGGGTACTACGAGCAGTACTTC
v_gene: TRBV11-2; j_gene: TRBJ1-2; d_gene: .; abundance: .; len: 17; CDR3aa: CASSSAGTEVFGYGYTF; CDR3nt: TGTGCCAGCAGCTCAGCCGGGACGGAGGTTTTTGGGTATGGCTACACCTTC
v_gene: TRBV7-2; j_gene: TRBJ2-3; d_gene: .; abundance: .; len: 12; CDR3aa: CASRRAGDTQYF; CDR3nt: TGTGCCAGCAGGAGGGCCGGGGATACGCAGTATTTT
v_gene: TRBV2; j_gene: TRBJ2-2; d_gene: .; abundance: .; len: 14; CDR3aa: CASTGQTGTGELFF; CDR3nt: TGTGCCAGCACCGGACAGACGGGCACCGGGGAGCTGTTTTTT
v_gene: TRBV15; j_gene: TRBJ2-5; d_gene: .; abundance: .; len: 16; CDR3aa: CATSEQGLYSQETQYF; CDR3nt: TGTGCCACCAGCGAACAGGGATTATACTCACAAGAGACCCAGTACTTC
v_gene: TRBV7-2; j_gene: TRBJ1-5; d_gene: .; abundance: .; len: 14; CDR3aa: CASSPAYSNQPQHF; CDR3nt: TGTGCCAGCAGCCCCGCTTATAGCAATCAGCCCCAGCATTTT
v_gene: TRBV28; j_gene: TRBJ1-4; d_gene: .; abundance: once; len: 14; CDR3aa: CASSLGQRGEKLFF; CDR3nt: TGTGCCAGCAGTTTAGGACAGCGTGGCGAAAAACTGTTTTTT
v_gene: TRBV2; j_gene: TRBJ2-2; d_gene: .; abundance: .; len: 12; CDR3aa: CASSVSSGELFF; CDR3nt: TGTGCCAGCAGTGTGTCGTCCGGGGAGCTGTTTTTT
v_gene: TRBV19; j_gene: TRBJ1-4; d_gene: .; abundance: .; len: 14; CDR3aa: CASTSKVLNEKLFF; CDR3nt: TGTGCCAGTACTTCTAAAGTCCTTAATGAAAAACTGTTTTTT
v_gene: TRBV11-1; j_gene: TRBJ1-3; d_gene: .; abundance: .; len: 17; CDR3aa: CASSVGRPLNAGNTIYF; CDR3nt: TGTGCCAGCAGCGTCGGACGGCCACTTAACGCTGGAAACACCATATATTTT
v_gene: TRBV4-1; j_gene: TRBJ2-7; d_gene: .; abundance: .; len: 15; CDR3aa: CASSQAWRSSYEQYF; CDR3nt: TGCGCCAGCAGCCAAGCCTGGAGGAGCTCCTACGAGCAGTACTTC
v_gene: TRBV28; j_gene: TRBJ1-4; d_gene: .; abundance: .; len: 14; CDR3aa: CASSGVATNEKLFF; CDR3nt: TGTGCCAGCAGCGGAGTGGCAACTAATGAAAAACTGTTTTTT
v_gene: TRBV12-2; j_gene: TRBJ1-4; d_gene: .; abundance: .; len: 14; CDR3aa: CASRPTGEEEKLFF; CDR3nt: TGTGCAAGTCGCCCGACAGGGGAGGAGGAAAAACTGTTTTTT
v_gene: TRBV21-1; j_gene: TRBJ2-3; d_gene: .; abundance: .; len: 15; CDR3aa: CASSKGDSGTDTQYF; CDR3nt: TGTGCCAGCAGCAAAGGGGACAGCGGGACCGATACGCAGTATTTT
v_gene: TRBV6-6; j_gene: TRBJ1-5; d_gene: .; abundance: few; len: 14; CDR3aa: CASSHSIGGQPQHF; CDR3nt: TGTGCCAGCAGCCACTCGATAGGTGGGCAGCCCCAGCATTTT
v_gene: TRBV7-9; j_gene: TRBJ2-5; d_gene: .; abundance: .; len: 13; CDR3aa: CASSPLGVETQYF; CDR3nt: TGTGCCAGCAGCCCTTTGGGGGTGGAGACCCAGTACTTC
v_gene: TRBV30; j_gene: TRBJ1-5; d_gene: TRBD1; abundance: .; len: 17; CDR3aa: CAWSVGQGGYSNQPQHF; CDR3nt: TGTGCCTGGAGTGTTGGACAGGGGGGTTATAGCAATCAGCCCCAGCATTTT
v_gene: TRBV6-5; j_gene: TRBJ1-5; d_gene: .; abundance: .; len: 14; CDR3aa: CASSYAGFNQPQHF; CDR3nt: TGTGCCAGCAGTTACGCAGGGTTTAATCAGCCCCAGCATTTT
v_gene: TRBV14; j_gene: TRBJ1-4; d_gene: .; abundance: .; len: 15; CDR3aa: CASSHQSTMSEKLFF; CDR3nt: TGTGCCAGCAGCCATCAGTCCACCATGAGCGAAAAACTGTTTTTT
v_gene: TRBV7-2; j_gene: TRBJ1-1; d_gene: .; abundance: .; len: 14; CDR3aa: CASSAATGNTEAFF; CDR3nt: TGTGCCAGCAGCGCCGCGACAGGGAACACTGAAGCTTTCTTT
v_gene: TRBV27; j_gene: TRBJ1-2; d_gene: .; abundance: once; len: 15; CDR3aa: CASSASSTVTYGYTF; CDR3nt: TGTGCCAGCAGTGCCTCATCGACAGTCACCTATGGCTACACCTTC
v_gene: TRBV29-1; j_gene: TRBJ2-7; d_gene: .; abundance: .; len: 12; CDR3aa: CSVEFGGYEQYF; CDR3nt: TGCAGCGTTGAGTTTGGGGGTTACGAGCAGTACTTC
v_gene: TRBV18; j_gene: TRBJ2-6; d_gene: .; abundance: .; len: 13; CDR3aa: CASSPAGANVLTF; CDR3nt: TGTGCCAGCTCACCCGCTGGGGCCAACGTCCTGACTTTC
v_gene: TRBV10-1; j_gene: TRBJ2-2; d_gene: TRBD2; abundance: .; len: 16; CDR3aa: CASSEGGSGATGELFF; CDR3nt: TGCGCCAGCAGTGAAGGGGGTAGCGGGGCCACCGGGGAGCTGTTTTTT
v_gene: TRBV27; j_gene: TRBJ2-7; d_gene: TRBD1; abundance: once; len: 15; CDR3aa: CASSTPTGGTYEQYF; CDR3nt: TGTGCCAGCAGTACCCCGACAGGGGGAACCTACGAGCAGTACTTC
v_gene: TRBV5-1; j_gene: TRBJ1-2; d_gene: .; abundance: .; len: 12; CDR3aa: CASSLVAGGYTF; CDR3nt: TGCGCCAGCAGCTTGGTTGCCGGTGGCTACACCTTC
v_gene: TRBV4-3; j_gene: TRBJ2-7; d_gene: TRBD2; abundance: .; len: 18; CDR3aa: CASSQTGLAGGPSYEQYF; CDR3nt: TGCGCCAGCAGCCAAACGGGACTAGCGGGAGGGCCCTCCTACGAGCAGTACTTC
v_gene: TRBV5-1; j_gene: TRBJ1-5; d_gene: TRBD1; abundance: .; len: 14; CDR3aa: CASSLEGGSQPQHF; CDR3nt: TGCGCCAGCAGCTTGGAAGGGGGCAGCCAGCCCCAGCATTTT
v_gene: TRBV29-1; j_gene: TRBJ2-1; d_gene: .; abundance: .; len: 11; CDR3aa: CSVGIWGEQFF; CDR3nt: TGCAGCGTTGGGATCTGGGGGGAGCAGTTCTTC
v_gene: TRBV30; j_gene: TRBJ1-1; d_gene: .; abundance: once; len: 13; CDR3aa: CAWSTGGRAEAFF; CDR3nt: TGTGCCTGGAGTACGGGGGGTAGGGCTGAAGCTTTCTTT
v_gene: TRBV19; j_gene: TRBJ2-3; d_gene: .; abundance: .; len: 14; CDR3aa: CASSPQRGTDTQYF; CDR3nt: TGTGCCAGTAGTCCTCAGCGGGGCACAGATACGCAGTATTTT
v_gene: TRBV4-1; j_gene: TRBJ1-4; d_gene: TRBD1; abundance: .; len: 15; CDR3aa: CASSRGQGGEEKLFF; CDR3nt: TGCGCCAGCAGCCGCGGACAGGGGGGAGAAGAAAAACTGTTTTTT
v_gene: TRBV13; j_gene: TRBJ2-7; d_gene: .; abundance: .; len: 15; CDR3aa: CASSSSGTKHGEQYF; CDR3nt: TGTGCCAGCAGCTCTTCCGGGACGAAGCACGGCGAGCAGTACTTC
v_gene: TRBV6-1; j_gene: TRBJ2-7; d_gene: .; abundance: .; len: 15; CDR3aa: CASRWGLFSSYEQYF; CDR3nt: TGTGCCAGCAGATGGGGACTTTTCAGCTCCTACGAGCAGTACTTC
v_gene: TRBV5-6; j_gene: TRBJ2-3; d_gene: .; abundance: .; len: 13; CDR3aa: CASSLGSTDTQYF; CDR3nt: TGTGCCAGCAGCTTGGGGAGCACAGATACGCAGTATTTT
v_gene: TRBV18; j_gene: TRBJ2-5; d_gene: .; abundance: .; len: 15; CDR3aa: CASSPRTSTEETQYF; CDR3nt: TGTGCCAGCTCACCAAGAACCTCGACCGAAGAGACCCAGTACTTC
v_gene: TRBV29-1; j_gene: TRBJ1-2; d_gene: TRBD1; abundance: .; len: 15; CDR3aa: CSVEGGTGVNYGYTF; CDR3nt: TGCAGCGTTGAAGGAGGGACAGGGGTTAACTATGGCTACACCTTC
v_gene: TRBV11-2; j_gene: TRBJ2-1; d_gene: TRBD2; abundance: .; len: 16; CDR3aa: CASKPPMGLATDEQFF; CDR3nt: TGTGCCAGCAAACCGCCGATGGGACTAGCAACCGATGAGCAGTTCTTC
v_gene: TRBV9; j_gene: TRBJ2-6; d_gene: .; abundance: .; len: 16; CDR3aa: CASSASLLGGANVLTF; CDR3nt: TGTGCCAGCAGCGCGTCACTCTTAGGTGGGGCCAACGTCCTGACTTTC
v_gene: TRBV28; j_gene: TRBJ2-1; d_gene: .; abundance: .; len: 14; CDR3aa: CASSFPSSYNEQFF; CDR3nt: TGTGCCAGCAGTTTCCCCTCCTCCTACAATGAGCAGTTCTTC
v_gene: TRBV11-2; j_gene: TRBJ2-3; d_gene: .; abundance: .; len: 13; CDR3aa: CASSLSGTDTQYF; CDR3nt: TGTGCCAGCAGCTTATCAGGCACAGATACGCAGTATTTT
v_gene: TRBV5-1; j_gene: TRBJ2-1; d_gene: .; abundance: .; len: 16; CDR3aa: CASSLADAGTGNEQFF; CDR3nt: TGCGCCAGCAGCTTGGCCGATGCAGGCACTGGAAATGAGCAGTTCTTC
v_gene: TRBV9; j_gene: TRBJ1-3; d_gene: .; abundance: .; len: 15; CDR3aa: CASSVLAGTGNTIYF; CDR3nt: TGTGCCAGCAGCGTACTAGCAGGTACTGGAAACACCATATATTTT
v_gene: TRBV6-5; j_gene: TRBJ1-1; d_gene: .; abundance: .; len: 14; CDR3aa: CASSYELLNTEAFF; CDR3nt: TGTGCCAGCAGTTACGAGCTCCTGAACACTGAAGCTTTCTTT
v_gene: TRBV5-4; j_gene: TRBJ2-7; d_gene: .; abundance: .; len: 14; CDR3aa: CASSLTEPVYEQYF; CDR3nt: TGTGCCAGCAGCCTGACAGAGCCGGTTTACGAGCAGTACTTC
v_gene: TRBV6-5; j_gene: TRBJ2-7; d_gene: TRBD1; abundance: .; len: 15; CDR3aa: CASSYKWTGSYEQYF; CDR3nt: TGTGCCAGCAGTTACAAGTGGACAGGGTCCTACGAGCAGTACTTC
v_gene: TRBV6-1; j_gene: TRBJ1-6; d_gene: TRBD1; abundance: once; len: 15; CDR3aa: CASKGAASVNSPLHF; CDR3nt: TGTGCCAGCAAGGGGGCAGCTAGTGTTAATTCACCCCTCCACTTT
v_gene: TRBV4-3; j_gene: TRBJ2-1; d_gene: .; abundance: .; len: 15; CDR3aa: CASSQEGSPYNEQFF; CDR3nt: TGCGCCAGCAGCCAAGAAGGGAGCCCCTACAATGAGCAGTTCTTC
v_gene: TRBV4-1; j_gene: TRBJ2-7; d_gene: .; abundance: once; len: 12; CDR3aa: CASSQGPYEQYF; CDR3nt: TGCGCCAGCAGCCAGGGGCCCTACGAGCAGTACTTC
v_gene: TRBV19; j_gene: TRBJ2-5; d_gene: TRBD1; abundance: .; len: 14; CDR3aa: CASRPGTGVETQYF; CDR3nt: TGTGCCAGTAGGCCCGGGACAGGGGTTGAGACCCAGTACTTC
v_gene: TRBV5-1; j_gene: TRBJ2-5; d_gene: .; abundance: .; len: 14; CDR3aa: CASSLANREETQYF; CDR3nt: TGCGCCAGCAGCTTGGCCAACAGGGAAGAGACCCAGTACTTC
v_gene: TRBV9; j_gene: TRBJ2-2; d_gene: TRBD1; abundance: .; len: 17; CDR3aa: CAGSVVGRTGRTGELFF; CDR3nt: TGTGCCGGCAGCGTAGTAGGTCGGACAGGGAGGACCGGGGAGCTGTTTTTT
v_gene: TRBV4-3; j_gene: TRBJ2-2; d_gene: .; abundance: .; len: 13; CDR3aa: CASSQDRNGELFF; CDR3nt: TGCGCCAGCAGCCAAGATCGGAACGGGGAGCTGTTTTTT